This T cell receptor beta chain was captured by sequencing in a study of blood T cell repertoires in COVID-19. About the study: T cells, B-cell-depleted T cells, or PBMCs supplied cDNA or gDNA.

The CDR3 consists of 15 residues. Germline CDR1 is MNHEY and CDR2 is SVGAGI. V gave up 6 bases and J gave up 4 bases; unmatched junction bases: 10. Source study methods: Estimation of nucleated cell counts was performed using reference gene primer amplification. Only in-frame clones appear in the TCRdb table, and some are missing; sequencing was by immunoSEQ multiplex PCR. That table gives V, J and clone size, and the DNA gave D and trimming. The repertoire consists of over 55,000 clones, with about four fifths occurring once and the leading ten covering about 3.8%. The sequenced sample was PBMCs or T cells enriched from blood (not recorded which). The chain recombines TRBV6-5 with TRBJ2-3; 7 nucleotides line up with TRBD2. This sequence was found in a woman aged 40 to 49 with acute COVID-19. The CDR3 nucleotides are TGTGCCAGCAGAGGGGTTGGCGGGAGCGCAGATACGCAGTATTTT. Protein sequence: CASRGVGGSADTQYF.